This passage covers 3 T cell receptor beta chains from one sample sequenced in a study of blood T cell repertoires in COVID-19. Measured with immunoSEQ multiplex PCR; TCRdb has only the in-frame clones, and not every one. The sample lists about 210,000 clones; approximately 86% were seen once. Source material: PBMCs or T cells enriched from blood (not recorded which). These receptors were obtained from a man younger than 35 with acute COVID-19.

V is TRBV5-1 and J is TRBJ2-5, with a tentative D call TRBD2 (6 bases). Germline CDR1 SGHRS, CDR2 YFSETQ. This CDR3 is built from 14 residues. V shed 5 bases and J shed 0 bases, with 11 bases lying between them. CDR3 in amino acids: CASSWTGDQETQYF. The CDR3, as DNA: TGCGCCAGCAGTTGGACGGGAGACCAAGAGACCCAGTACTTC.

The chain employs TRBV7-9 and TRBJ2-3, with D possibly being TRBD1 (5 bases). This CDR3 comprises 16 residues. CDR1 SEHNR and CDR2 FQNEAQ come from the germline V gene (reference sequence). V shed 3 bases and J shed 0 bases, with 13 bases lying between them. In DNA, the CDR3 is TGTGCCAGCAGCTTTGCGGCGCAGGGCAGCACAGATACGCAGTATTTT. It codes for CASSFAAQGSTDTQYF.

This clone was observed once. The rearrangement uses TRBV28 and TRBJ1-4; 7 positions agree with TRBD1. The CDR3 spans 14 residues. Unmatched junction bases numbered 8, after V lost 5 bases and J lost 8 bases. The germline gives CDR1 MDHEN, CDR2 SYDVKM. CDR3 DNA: TGTGCCAGCAGTCGCGGACAGGTTGGGGAAAAACTGTTTTTT. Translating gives CASSRGQVGEKLFF.